This T cell receptor beta chain was sequenced for a study of T-cell reconstitution after alpha-beta-depleted transplantation in children. Unique molecular identifiers tagged the TCRbeta library. TCRdb called the PCR reads again in MiXCR, with one record for every CDR3 protein. The sample lists about 360,000 distinct CDR3 sequences, about an eighth occurring once. At least ten counts were recorded for this clonotype. Trimming left V 0 bases short and J 9 bases short, with 18 bases between. From germline, CDR1 is SGDLS and CDR2 YYNGEE. The CDR3 contains 16 residues. This material consisted of PBMCs, taken from the stem cell graft. This sequence was found in a human donor who donated a stem cell graft to a child with Fanconi anemia. This chain links TRBV9 with TRBJ2-2; D call uncertain. For the CDR3, the DNA is TGTGCCAGCAGCGTAGACGGCAGGTTGACCTCCCGGGAGCTGTTTTTT. Residues: CASSVDGRLTSRELFF.